Below are 13 T cell receptor beta chains sequenced from a single sample in a study of tumor and adjacent non-tumor tissue in lung cancer. TCRbeta libraries were built with three rounds of nested PCR, modified from ARM-PCR. TCRdb fed the multiplex PCR reads into MiXCR, producing one record per CDR3 protein. The sample comprises approximately 120,000 distinct CDR3 sequences, 60% to 80% of which are singletons, and under 20% rests with the top ten. No cell sorting was done before RNA was extracted from the tissue. The normal lung tissue was taken more than 3 cm from the tumor edge. The sample taken for sequencing was distant non-tumor lung tissue. The receptors originated from a man between 60 and 70 years old with non-small cell lung cancer.

On this clonotype itself: A junction end diverges from the germline sequence, so it may reflect a read error. The rearrangement uses TRBV20-1 and TRBJ2-7; the D gene is possibly TRBD2 (5 bases). Germline V gene lookup returns CDR1 DFQATT and CDR2 SNEGSKA (reference sequence). This CDR3 contains 14 residues. CDR3 sequence: CSTRVGEQFYEQYF. The CDR3 coding sequence is TGCAGTACTAGAGTTGGCGAGCAATTTTACGAGCAGTACTTC.

A note on this clonotype: This may be a read error, as it is one base from a much larger clone. The rearrangement uses TRBV7-9 and TRBJ1-5; D is uncertain. The CDR3 extends over 14 amino acids. The V gene's germline CDR1 is SEHNR and CDR2 FQNEAQ (reference sequence). The CDR3 here is CAGLVQETNRPQHF. CDR3 in DNA: TGTGCCGGGTTAGTTCAGGAAACTAATCGGCCCCAGCATTTT.

V usage is TRBV5-6 and J usage is TRBJ1-1; possible D gene TRBD1, 5 bases. V was trimmed by 4 bases and J by 1 base, leaving 11 bases between them. There are 14 residues in the CDR3. The germline CDR1 and CDR2 sequences are SGHDT and YYEEEE. CDR3 in amino acids: CASSLGHQNTEAFF. The CDR3 DNA is TGTGCCAGCAGCCTCGGACATCAGAACACTGAAGCTTTCTTT.

Details on this clonotype: One junction end disagrees with the germline gene, perhaps due to a read error. V is TRBV6-5 and J is TRBJ2-3; tentative D call: TRBD2 (5 bases). The CDR3 is 15 residues long. Germline assignment: CDR1 MNHEY and CDR2 SVGAGI. CDR3 amino acids: CTSRTTSGSPDTQYF. The CDR3 region has the DNA TGTACCAGCAGAACAACGAGTGGGAGCCCAGATACGCAGTATTTT.

Worth noting for this clonotype: One junction end does not reproduce the germline sequence, and a read error may be involved. The chain joins TRBV11-3 to TRBJ2-1; D unresolved. CDR1 and CDR2 (germline): SGHNT, YENEEA. The length of the CDR3 is 13 residues. The CDR3 DNA reads TGTACCAGCAGCTTAGTGGTATTCAATGAGAGGTTCTTC. Amino acid sequence: CTSSLVVFNERFF. The full variable domain, with the rest looked up from reference TRBV11-3 and TRBJ2-1, is EAGVVQSPRYKIIEKKQPVAFWCNPISGHNTLYWYLQNLGQGPELLIRYENEEAVDDSQLPKDRFSAERLKGVDSTLKIQPAELGDSAVYLCTSSLVVFNERFFGPGTRLTVL.

A note on this clonotype: The junction and the germline gene differ at one end; a read error may be behind it. In nucleotides, the CDR3 is TGTGCCAGCAGTCCGATAGTCCAATACGAACAGTACTTC. It encodes CASSPIVQYEQYF. The chain uses TRBV12-3 or TRBV12-4 and TRBJ2-7; no firm D call. The CDR3 contains 13 residues.

A word on this clonotype: A junction boundary mismatches the germline segment, possibly from a read error. This chain connects TRBV5-6 to TRBJ1-4; D is perhaps TRBD1 (5 bases). In germline, CDR1 is SGHDT, CDR2 YYEEEE. The CDR3 covers 14 residues. CDR3 coding DNA: TGTGCCAGCAGCTTGTGGGGGGTGGATGAAAAACTGTTCTTT. This translates into CASSLWGVDEKLFF.

This clonotype was detected only once. One end of the junction is discordant with germline, which a read error may explain. The rearrangement joins TRBV24-1 to TRBJ1-1; the D is unclear. The V gene's germline CDR1 is KGHDR and CDR2 SFDVKD. The CDR3 sequence is 12 residues long. CDR3 nucleotide sequence: TGTGCCACCAATGATTTATTGGGTGAAGCTTTCTTT. Protein product: CATNDLLGEAFF.

The V call is TRBV7-2, the J call TRBJ2-5; TRBD2 matches at 9 bases. V dropped 3 bases and J dropped 2; count of bases not matched to a gene: 4. This CDR3 is 15 amino acids long. The germline gives CDR1 SGHTA, CDR2 FQGNSA. The CDR3 bases are TGTGCCAGCAGCTTTGTGACTAGCGGACAAGAGACCCAGTACTTC. Encoded protein: CASSFVTSGQETQYF.

Turning to this clonotype: This clone may be a read error of a much larger clone one base away. The V gene is TRBV19, the J gene TRBJ2-5; 7 bases match TRBD1. With V trimmed by 7 bases and J by 1 base, 18 bases remained unmatched. CDR1 LNHDA and CDR2 SQIVND come from the germline V gene (reference sequence). This CDR3 is 18 amino acids long. The CDR3 loop reads CASTQRGQEYMGQETQYF. CDR3 coding DNA: TGTGCCAGTACCCAAAGGGGGCAGGAGTATATGGGCCAAGAGACCCAGTACTTC. Full variable domain (rest looked up from reference TRBV19 and TRBJ2-5): DGGITQSPKYLFRKEGQNVTLSCEQNLNHDAMYWYRQDPGQGLRLIYYSQIVNDFQKGDIAEGYSVSREKKESFPLTVTSAQKNPTAFYLCASTQRGQEYMGQETQYFGPGTRLLVL.

This clonotype was seen more than once but under ten times. The V and J genes are TRBV19 and TRBJ1-1; D gene unclear. The germline gives CDR1 LNHDA, CDR2 SQIVND (reference sequence). This CDR3 has 14 amino acids. The V gene lost 1 base and the J gene lost 5 bases, with 11 bases spanning the gap. CDR3 DNA sequence: TGTGCCAGTAGTATAGGTGGCGGTGGGACTGAAGCTTTCTTT. Translation gives CASSIGGGGTEAFF.

This clonotype was detected only a few times. This rearrangement joins TRBV30 to TRBJ1-3; maybe TRBD1 (6 bases). CDR1 is GTSNPN and CDR2 is SVGIG in the germline V gene (reference sequence). This CDR3 is 13 amino acids long. The germline V and J ends were trimmed by 2 bases and 4 bases, with 9 bases remaining between them. Written as DNA, the CDR3 is TGTGCCTGGAGTACAGGGTTCGGAAACACCATATATTTT. Its translation is CAWSTGFGNTIYF.

Comment on this clonotype: A much bigger clone sits one base away, suggesting this may be a read error. J is TRBJ2-1 and V is TRBV11-3; D possibly corresponds to TRBD1 (7 bases). The germline CDR1 and CDR2 sequences are SGHNT and YENEEA. The CDR3 contains 16 residues. This CDR3 reads CASSSYSGTGDSERFF. CDR3 nucleotides: TGTGCCAGCAGCTCATACTCGGGAACGGGGGACAGTGAGCGGTTCTTC.